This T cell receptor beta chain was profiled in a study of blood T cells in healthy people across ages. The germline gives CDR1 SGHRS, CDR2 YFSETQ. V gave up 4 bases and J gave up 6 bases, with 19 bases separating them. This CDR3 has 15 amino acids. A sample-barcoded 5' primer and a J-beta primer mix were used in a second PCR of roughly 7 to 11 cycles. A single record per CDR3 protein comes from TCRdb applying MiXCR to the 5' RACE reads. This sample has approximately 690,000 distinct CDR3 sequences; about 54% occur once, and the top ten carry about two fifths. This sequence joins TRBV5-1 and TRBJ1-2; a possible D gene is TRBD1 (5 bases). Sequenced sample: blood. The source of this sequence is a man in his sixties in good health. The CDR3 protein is CASSPDGALENGYTF. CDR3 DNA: TGCGCCAGCAGCCCCGATGGGGCATTAGAGAATGGCTACACCTTC.